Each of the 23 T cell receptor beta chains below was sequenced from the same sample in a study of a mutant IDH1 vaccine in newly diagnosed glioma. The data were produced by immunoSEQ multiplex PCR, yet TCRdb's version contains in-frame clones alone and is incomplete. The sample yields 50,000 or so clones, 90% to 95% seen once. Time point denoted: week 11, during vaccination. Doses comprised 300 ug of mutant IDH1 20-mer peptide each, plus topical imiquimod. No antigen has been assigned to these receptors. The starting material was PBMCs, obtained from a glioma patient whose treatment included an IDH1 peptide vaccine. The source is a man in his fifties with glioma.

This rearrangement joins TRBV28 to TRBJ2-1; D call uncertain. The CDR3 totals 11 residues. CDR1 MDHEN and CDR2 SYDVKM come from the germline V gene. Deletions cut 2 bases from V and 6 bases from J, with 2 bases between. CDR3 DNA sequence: TGTGCCAGCAGTTTAGGCAATGAGCAGTTCTTC. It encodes CASSLGNEQFF.

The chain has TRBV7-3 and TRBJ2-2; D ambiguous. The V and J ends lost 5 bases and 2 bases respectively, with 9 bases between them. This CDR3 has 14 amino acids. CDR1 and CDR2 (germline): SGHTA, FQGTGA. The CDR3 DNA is TGTGCCAGCAGCAAAAACAAAAACACCGGGGAGCTGTTTTTT. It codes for CASSKNKNTGELFF.

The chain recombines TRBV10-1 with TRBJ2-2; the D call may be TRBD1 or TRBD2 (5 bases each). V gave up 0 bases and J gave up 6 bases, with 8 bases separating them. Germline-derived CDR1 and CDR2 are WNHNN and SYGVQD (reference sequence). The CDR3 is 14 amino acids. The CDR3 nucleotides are TGCGCCAGCAGTGAGTCCGGGGCCCCCGGGGAGCTGTTTTTT. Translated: CASSESGAPGELFF.

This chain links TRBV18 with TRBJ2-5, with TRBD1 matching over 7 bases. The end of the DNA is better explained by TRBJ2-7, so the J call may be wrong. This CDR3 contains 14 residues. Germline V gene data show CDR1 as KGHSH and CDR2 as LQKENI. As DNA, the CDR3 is TGTGCCAGCTCACCAAGGACAGGCGACTACGAGCAGTACTTC. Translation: CASSPRTGDYEQYF.

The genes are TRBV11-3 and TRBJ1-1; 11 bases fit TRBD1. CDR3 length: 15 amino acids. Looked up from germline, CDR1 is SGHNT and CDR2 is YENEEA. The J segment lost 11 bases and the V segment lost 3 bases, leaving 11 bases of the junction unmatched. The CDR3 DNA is TGTGCCAGCAGCTTTGCCGGGACAGGGGGAGTAGGTGCTTTCTTT. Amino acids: CASSFAGTGGVGAFF.

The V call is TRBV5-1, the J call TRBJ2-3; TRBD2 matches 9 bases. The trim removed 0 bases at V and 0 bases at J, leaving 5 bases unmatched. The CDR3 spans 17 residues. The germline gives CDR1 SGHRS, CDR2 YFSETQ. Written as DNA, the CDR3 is TGCGCCAGCAGCTTGGCCCTGGGGACTAGCAGCACAGATACGCAGTATTTT. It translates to CASSLALGTSSTDTQYF.

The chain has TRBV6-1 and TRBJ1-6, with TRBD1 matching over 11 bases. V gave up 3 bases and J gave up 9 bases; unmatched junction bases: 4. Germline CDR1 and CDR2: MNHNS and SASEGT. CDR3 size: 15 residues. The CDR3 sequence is CASSEVGTGGSPLHF. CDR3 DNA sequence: TGTGCCAGCAGTGAGGTGGGGACAGGGGGTTCACCCCTCCACTTT.

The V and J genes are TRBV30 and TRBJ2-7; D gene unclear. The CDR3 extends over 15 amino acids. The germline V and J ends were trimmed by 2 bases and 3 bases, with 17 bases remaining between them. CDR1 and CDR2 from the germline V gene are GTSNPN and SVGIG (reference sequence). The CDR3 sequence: CAWSPYMGRLYEQYF. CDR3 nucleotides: TGTGCCTGGAGTCCTTATATGGGCAGGCTCTACGAGCAGTACTTC. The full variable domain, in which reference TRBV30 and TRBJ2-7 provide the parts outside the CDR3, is SQTIHQWPATLVQPVGSPLSLECTVEGTSNPNLYWYRQAAGRGLQLLFYSVGIGQISSEVPQNLSASRPQDRQFILSSKKLLLSDSGFYLCAWSPYMGRLYEQYFGPGTRLTVT.

CDR3: CASSEGWGSWNTEAFF. The CDR3, as DNA: TGTGCCAGCAGTGAAGGGTGGGGCAGTTGGAACACTGAAGCTTTCTTT. The chain uses TRBV25-1 and TRBJ1-1, with a tentative D call TRBD1 (5 bases). Germline CDR1 is MGHDK and CDR2 is SYGVNS. The CDR3 contains 16 residues. V lost 2 bases, J lost 1 base, and 14 bases lay in between.

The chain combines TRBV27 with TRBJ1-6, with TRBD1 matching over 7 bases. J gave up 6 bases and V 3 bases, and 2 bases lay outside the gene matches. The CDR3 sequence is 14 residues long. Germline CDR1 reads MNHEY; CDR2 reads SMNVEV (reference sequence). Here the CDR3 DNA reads TGTGCCAGCAGTTTTACAGGGGCTAATTCACCCCTCCACTTT. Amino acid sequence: CASSFTGANSPLHF.

CDR3 in DNA: TGTGCCAGCAGCTTAGGTGCAGGGCTAGGCGAGCAGTACTTC. Protein sequence: CASSLGAGLGEQYF. The chain is built from TRBV7-8 and TRBJ2-7; perhaps TRBD1 as D (5 bases). This CDR3 has 14 amino acids. Trimming pared 1 base from V and 6 bases from J, leaving 13 bases between. Germline CDR1 SGHVS, CDR2 FQNEAQ.

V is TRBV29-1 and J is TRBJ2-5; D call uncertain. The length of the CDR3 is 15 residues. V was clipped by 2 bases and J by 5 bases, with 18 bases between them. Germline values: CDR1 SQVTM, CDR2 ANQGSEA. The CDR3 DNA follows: TGCAGCGTTGAAAGACTGTCCCGATTGAGGGAGACCCAGTACTTC. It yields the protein CSVERLSRLRETQYF.

Written as DNA, the CDR3 is TGTGCCAGCAGCCACCTGTCGGGAGGTAGGAGCACTGAAGCTTTCTTT. This encodes CASSHLSGGRSTEAFF. The chain is built from TRBV13 and TRBJ1-1, with D unresolved. Germline loops: CDR1 PRHDT, CDR2 FYEKMQ (reference sequence). V was cut by 5 bases and J by 4 bases, with 20 bases left in between. This CDR3 spans 16 amino acids.

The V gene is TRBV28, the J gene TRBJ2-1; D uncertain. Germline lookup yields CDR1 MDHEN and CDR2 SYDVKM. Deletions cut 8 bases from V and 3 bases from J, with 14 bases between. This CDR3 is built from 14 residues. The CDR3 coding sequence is TGTGCCAGCTCGCACCGGGCCCACTACAATGAGCAGTTCTTC. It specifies CASSHRAHYNEQFF.

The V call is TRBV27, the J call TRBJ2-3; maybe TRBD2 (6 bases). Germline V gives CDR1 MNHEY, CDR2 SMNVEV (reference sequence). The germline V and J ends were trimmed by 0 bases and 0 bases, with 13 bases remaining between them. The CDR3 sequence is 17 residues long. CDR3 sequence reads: CASSLSPEGTSTDTQYF. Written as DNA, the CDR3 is TGTGCCAGCAGTTTATCCCCAGAAGGGACTAGCACAGATACGCAGTATTTT.

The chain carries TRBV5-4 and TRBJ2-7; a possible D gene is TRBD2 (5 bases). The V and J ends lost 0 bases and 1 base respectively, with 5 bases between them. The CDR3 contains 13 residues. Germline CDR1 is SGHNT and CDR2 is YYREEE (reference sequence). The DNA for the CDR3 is TGTGCCAGCAGCTTGGGGAGGTCCTACGAGCAGTACTTC. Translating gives CASSLGRSYEQYF.

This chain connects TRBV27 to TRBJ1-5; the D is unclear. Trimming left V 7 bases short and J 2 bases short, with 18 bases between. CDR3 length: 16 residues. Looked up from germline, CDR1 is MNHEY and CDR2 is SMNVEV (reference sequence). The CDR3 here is CASNYTGRLGNQPQHF. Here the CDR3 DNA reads TGTGCCAGCAACTATACGGGAAGGTTGGGCAATCAGCCCCAGCATTTT.

CDR3 DNA: TGTGCCAGCAGCTTGAGGTCTAGCGGGATGCTTTCCAATGAGCAGTTCTTC. This sequence encodes CASSLRSSGMLSNEQFF. This sequence joins TRBV5-5 and TRBJ2-1, with 9 bases fitting TRBD2. Trimming took 1 base from V and 6 from J; bases not matched to a gene: 11. The CDR3 consists of 17 residues. From germline, CDR1 is SGHKS and CDR2 YYEKEE (reference sequence).

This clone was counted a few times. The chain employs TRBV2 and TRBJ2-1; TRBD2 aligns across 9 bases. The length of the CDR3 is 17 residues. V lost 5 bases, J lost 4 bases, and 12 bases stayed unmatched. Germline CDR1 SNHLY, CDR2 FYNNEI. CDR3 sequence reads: CASSPLSGLALYNEQFF. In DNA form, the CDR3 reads TGTGCCAGCAGTCCCCTCTCTGGACTAGCGTTATACAATGAGCAGTTCTTC.

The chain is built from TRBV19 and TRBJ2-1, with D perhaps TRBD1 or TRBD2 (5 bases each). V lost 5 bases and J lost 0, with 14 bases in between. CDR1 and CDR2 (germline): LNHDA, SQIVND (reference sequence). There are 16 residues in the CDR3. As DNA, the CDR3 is TGTGCCAGTAGTCCCCCTTGGGACGACTCCTACAATGAGCAGTTCTTC. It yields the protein CASSPPWDDSYNEQFF.

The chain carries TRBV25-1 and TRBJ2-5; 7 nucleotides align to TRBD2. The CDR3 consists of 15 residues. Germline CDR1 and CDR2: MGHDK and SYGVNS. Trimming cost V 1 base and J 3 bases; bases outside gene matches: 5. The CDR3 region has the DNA TGTGCCAGCAGTGAATTGGGACTACGGGAAGAGACCCAGTACTTC. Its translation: CASSELGLREETQYF. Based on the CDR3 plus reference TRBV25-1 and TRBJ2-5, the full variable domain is EADIYQTPRYLVIGTGKKITLECSQTMGHDKMYWYQQDPGMELHLIHYSYGVNSTEKGDLSSESTVSRIRTEHFPLTLESARPSHTSQYLCASSELGLREETQYFGPGTRLLVL.

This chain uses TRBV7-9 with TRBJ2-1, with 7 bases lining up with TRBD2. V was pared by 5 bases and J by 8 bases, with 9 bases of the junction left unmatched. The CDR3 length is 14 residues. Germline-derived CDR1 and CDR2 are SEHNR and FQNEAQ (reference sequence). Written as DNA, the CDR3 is TGTGCCAGCAGCGATAGGACTAGTAGCGATGAGCAGTTCTTC. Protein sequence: CASSDRTSSDEQFF.

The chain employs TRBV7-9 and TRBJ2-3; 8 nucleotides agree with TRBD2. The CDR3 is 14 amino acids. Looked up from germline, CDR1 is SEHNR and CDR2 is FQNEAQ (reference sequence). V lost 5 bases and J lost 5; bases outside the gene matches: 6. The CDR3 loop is CASSLSGSIDTQYF. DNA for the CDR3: TGTGCCAGCAGCCTCAGCGGGAGTATAGATACGCAGTATTTT. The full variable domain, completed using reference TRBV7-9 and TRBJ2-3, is DTGVSQNPRHKITKRGQNVTFRCDPISEHNRLYWYRQTLGQGPEFLTYFQNEAQLEKSRLLSDRFSAERPKGSFSTLEIQRTEQGDSAMYLCASSLSGSIDTQYFGPGTRLTVL.